The rows below give T cell receptor beta chains drawn from one sample of a study of blood T cells in healthy people across ages. A single record per CDR3 protein comes from TCRdb applying MiXCR to the 5' RACE reads. This table has some 640,000 distinct CDR3 sequences, roughly 50% appearing once. Material: blood. Source of these receptors: a woman aged 55-69 years in good health. Each CDR3 is given without its conserved first and last residue. Each record gives: V gene, D gene, CDR3 protein. The D gene is left open where the match is weak.

TRBV20-1	.	SASPDYGYT
TRBV7-2	.	AVQTSGLTAQY
TRBV12-3/TRBV12-4	TRBD2	ASSLPSGSDTQY
TRBV5-1	TRBD1	ASSPVTGVNTEAF
TRBV28	.	ASRSRRDSYGWETQY
TRBV7-2	.	ASSTRGTRNSPLH
TRBV29-1	TRBD2	SVSTGGGYNEQY
TRBV5-5	.	ASSPARGEAF
TRBV12-3/TRBV12-4	.	ASSLNGEETQY
TRBV7-2	.	ASSLESNTEAF
TRBV5-1	TRBD2	ASSFRTSERYEQY
TRBV5-1	.	ASSPDGSTGELF
TRBV4-2	.	ASSQGSLGGYNEQY
TRBV12-3/TRBV12-4	.	ASSLRGGEIYGYT
TRBV7-2	TRBD2	ASSLDSGRGEQY
TRBV4-1	.	ASSPMGDPLNYGYT
TRBV24-1	TRBD1	ATSDPGQGTETQY
TRBV10-3	TRBD1	ATATGQGAYEQY
TRBV7-2	TRBD2	ASSLDLADEQY
TRBV7-9	.	ASSLAAGLNEQY
TRBV27	.	ASSPVSSTEAF
TRBV6-2/TRBV6-3	.	ASSQRLGVVNEQF
TRBV4-3	TRBD1	ASSQGGQGNTDTQY
TRBV7-2	TRBD2	ASSFRLAGGPPYEQY
TRBV10-3	.	AISGFTDTQY
TRBV20-1	TRBD1	SALDSTGGSYEQY
TRBV4-3	.	ASSPGPFSYEQY
TRBV9	.	ASGRDFTNYGYT
TRBV5-5	TRBD1	ASSTGQAIQETQY
TRBV5-1	.	ASSLDPGSTGELF
TRBV9	.	ASSVGTQAETQY
TRBV6-1	.	ASTEGYNEQF
TRBV2	.	ASSRGHVERSPLH
TRBV14	.	ASSHGQTGAF
TRBV25-1	TRBD2	ASSPTQGGGRQTQY
TRBV14	.	ASSQGDTLQTQY